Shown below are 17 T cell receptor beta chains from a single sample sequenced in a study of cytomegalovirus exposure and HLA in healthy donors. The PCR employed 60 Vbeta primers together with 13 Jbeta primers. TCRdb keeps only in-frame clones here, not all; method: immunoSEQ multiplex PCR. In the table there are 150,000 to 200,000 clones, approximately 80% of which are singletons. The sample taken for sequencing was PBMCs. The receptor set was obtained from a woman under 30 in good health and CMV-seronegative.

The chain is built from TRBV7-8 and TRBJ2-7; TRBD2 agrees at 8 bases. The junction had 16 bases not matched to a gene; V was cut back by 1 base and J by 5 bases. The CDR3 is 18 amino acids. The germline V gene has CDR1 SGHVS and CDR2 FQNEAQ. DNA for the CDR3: TGTGCCAGCAGCTTAGAGGTAGCGGGATCTGGGGTAGAGGACGAGCAGTACGTC. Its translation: CASSLEVAGSGVEDEQYV.

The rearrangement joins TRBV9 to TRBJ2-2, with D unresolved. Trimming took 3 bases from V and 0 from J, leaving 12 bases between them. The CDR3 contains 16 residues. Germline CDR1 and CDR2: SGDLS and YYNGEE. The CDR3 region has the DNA TGTGCCAGCAGCGGCAGGCATAACGCGAACACCGGGGAGCTGTTTTTT. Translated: CASSGRHNANTGELFF.

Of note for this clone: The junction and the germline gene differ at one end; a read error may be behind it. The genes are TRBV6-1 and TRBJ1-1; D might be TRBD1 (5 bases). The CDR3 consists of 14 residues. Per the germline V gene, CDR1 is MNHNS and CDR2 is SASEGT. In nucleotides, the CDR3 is TGTGCCATCAGTGGGGCTACGGAAAACACTGAAGCTTTCTTT. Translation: CAISGATENTEAFF.

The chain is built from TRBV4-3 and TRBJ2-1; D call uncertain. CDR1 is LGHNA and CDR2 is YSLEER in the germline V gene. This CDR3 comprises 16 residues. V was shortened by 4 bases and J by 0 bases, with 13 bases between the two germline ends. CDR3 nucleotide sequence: TGCGCCAGCAGCCTAAACTCCCCTAGCTCCTACAATGAGCAGTTCTTC. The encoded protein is CASSLNSPSSYNEQFF.

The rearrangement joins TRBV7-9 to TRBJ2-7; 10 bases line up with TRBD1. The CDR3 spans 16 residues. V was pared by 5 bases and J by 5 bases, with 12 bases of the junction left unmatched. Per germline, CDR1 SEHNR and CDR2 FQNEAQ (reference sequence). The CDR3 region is CASSPSIRDRGHEQYF. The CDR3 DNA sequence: TGTGCCAGCAGCCCCAGCATCAGGGACAGGGGCCACGAGCAGTACTTC.

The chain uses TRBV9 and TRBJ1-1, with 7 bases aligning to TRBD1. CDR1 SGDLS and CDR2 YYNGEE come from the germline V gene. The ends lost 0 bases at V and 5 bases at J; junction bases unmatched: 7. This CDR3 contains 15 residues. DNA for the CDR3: TGTGCCAGCAGCGTAGCGGGCAGGGGACAGACTGAAGCTTTCTTT. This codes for CASSVAGRGQTEAFF.

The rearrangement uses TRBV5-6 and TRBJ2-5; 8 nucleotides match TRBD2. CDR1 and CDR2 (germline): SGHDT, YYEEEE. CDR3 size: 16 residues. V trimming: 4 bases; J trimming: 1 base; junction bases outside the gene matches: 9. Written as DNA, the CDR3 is TGTGCCAGCAGCCTGTTTAGCGGGATGGTCCAAGAGACCCAGTACTTC. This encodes CASSLFSGMVQETQYF.

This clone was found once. The CDR3 region has the DNA TGTGCCAGCAGCCCCCGTGGGGCTGAGCAGTTCTTC. It is translated as CASSPRGAEQFF. V and J are TRBV4-2 and TRBJ2-1; D might be TRBD1 (5 bases). This CDR3 has 12 residues. Per germline, CDR1 LGHNA and CDR2 YNFKEQ. V was pared by 4 bases and J by 9 bases, with 10 bases between.

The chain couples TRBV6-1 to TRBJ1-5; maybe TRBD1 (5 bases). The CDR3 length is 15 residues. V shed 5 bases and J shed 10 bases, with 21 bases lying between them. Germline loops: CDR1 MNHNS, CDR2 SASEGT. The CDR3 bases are TGTGCCAGCAGTAAAAGGATACAGGAAGGACAACCCCAGCATTTT. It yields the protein CASSKRIQEGQPQHF.

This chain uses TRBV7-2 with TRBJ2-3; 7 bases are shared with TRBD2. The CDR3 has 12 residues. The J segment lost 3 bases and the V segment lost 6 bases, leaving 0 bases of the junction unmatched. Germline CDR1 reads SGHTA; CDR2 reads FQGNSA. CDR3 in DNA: TGTGCCAGCAGGGGGGGGACAGATACGCAGTATTTT. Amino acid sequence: CASRGGTDTQYF.

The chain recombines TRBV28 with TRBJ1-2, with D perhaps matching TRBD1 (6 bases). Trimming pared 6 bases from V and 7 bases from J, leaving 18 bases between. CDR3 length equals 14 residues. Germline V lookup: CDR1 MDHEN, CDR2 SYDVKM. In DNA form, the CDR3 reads TGTGCCAGCAGCCAAGCACAGGGAATACGTGGCTACACCTTC. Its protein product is CASSQAQGIRGYTF.

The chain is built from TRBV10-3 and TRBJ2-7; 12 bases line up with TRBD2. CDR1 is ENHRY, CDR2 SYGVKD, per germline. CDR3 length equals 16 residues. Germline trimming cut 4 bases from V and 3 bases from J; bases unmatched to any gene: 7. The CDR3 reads CAISGLAGGPSYEQYF. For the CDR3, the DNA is TGTGCCATCAGTGGCCTAGCGGGAGGGCCCAGCTACGAGCAGTACTTC.

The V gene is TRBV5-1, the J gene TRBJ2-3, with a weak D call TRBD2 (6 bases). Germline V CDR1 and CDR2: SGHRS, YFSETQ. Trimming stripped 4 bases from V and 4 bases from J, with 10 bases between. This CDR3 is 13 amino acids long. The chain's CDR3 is CASSPEGADTQYF. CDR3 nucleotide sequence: TGCGCCAGCAGCCCGGAGGGTGCAGATACGCAGTATTTT.

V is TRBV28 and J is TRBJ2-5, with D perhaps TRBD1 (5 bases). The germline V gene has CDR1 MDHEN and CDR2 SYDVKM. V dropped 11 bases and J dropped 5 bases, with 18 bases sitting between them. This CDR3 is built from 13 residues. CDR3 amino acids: CAVGAPLRETQYF. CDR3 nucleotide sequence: TGTGCCGTTGGGGCTCCTTTGCGGGAGACCCAGTACTTC.

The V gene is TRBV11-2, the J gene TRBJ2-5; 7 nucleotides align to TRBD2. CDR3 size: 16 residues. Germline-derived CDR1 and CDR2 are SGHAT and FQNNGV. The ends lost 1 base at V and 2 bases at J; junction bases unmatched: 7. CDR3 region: CASSLGGEGTQETQYF. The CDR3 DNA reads TGTGCCAGCAGCTTAGGGGGGGAGGGTACACAAGAGACCCAGTACTTC. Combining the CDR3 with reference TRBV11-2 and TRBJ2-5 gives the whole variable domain EAGVAQSPRYKIIEKRQSVAFWCNPISGHATLYWYQQILGQGPKLLIQFQNNGVVDDSQLPKDRFSAERLKGVDSTLKIQPAKLEDSAVYLCASSLGGEGTQETQYFGPGTRLLVL.

CDR3 sequence reads: CASTVGTSSSYEQYF. The CDR3 DNA reads as TGTGCCAGTACGGTTGGGACTTCGAGCTCCTACGAGCAGTACTTC. The chain couples TRBV19 to TRBJ2-7; D perhaps matches TRBD2 (6 bases). This CDR3 region has 15 residues. Germline assignment: CDR1 LNHDA and CDR2 SQIVND (reference sequence). Trimming shortened V by 7 bases and J by 0 bases, and 16 bases separated the two germline ends.

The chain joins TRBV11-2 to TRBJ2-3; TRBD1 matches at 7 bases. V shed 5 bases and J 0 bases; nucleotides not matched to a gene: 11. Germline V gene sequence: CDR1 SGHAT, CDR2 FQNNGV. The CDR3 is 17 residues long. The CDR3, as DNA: TGTGCCAGCAGCGGACCGGGACAGAGACTTAGCACAGATACGCAGTATTTT. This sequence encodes CASSGPGQRLSTDTQYF.